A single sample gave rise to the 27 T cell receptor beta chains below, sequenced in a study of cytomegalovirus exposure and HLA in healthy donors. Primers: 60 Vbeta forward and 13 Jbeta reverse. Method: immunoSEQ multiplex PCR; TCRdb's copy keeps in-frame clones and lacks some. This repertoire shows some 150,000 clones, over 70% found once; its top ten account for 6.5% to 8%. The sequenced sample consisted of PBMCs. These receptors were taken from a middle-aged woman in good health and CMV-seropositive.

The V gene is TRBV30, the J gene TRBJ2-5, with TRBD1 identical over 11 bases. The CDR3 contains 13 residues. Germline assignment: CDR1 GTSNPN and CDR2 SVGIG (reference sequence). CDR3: CACDGQGAGTQYF. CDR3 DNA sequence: TGTGCTTGTGACGGACAGGGGGCCGGGACCCAGTACTTC. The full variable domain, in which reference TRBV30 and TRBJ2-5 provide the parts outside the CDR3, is SQTIHQWPATLVQPVGSPLSLECTVEGTSNPNLYWYRQAAGRGLQLLFYSVGIGQISSEVPQNLSASRPQDRQFILSSKKLLLSDSGFYLCACDGQGAGTQYFGPGTRLLVL.

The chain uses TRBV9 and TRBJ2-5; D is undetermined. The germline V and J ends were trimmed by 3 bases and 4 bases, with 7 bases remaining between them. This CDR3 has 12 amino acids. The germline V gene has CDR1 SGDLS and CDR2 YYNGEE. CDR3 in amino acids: CASSGLAETQYF. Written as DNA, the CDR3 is TGTGCCAGCAGCGGGCTGGCAGAGACCCAGTACTTC.

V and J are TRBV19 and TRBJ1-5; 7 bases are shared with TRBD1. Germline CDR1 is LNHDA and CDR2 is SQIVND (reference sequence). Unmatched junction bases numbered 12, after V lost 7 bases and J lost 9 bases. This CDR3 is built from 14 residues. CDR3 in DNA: TGTGCCAGTATGGTGGCAGGGGGGATGGGGCCCCAGCATTTT. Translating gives CASMVAGGMGPQHF. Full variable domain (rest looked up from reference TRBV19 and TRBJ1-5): DGGITQSPKYLFRKEGQNVTLSCEQNLNHDAMYWYRQDPGQGLRLIYYSQIVNDFQKGDIAEGYSVSREKKESFPLTVTSAQKNPTAFYLCASMVAGGMGPQHFGDGTRLSIL.

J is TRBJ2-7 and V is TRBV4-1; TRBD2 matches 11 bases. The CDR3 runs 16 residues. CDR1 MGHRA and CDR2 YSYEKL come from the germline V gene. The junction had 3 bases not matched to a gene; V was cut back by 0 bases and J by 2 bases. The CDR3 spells CASSQDISGGAYEQYF. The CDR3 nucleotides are TGCGCCAGCAGCCAAGACATTAGCGGGGGGGCCTACGAGCAGTACTTC.

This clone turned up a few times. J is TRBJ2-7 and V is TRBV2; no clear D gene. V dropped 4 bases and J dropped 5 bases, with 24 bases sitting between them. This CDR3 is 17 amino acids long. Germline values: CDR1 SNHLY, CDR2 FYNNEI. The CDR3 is CASSANSLPGSSHEQYF. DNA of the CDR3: TGTGCCAGCAGTGCGAATTCTTTACCCGGGTCTTCCCACGAGCAGTACTTC.

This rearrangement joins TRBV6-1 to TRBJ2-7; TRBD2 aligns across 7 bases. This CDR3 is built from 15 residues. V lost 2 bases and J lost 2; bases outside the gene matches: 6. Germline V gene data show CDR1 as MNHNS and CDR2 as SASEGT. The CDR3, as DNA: TGTGCCAGCAGTGAATTCGTGGGGGGGACCTACGAGCAGTACTTC. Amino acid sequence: CASSEFVGGTYEQYF.

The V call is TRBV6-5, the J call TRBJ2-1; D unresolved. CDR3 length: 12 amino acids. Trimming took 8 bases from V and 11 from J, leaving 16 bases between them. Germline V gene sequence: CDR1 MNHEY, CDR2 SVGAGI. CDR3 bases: TGTGCCAGCGGAGACGTCCGCGTCAAGCAGTTCTTC. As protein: CASGDVRVKQFF.

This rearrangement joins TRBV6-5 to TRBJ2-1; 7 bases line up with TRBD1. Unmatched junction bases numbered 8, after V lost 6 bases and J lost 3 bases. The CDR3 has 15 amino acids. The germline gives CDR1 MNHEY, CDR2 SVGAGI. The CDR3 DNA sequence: TGTGCCAGCAGGGGCCCCGGGACAGTCTACAATGAGCAGTTCTTC. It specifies CASRGPGTVYNEQFF.

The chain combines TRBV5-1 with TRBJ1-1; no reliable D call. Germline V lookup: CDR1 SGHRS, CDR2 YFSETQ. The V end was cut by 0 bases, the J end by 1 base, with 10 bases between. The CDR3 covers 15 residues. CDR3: CASSLESLSNTEAFF. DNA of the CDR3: TGCGCCAGCAGCTTGGAAAGCCTTTCGAACACTGAAGCTTTCTTT.

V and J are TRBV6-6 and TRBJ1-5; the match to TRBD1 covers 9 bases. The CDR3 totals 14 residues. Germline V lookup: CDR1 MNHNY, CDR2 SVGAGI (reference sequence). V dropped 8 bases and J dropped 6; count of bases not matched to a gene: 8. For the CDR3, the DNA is TGTGCCAGCGCTCGGACAGGGGAAATTCAGCCCCAGCATTTT. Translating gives CASARTGEIQPQHF.

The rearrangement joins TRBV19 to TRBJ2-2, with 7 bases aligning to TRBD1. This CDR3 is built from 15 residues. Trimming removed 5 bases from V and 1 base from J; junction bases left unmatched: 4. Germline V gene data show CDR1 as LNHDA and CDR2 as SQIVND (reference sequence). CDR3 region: CASSLGTVNTGELFF. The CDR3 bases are TGTGCCAGTAGTCTCGGGACAGTGAACACCGGGGAGCTGTTTTTT.

The DNA of the CDR3 is TGTGCCAGCAGTGAAGATGCAGGGGACATAGCCAAAAACATTCAGTACTTC. Translated, it gives CASSEDAGDIAKNIQYF. V and J are TRBV6-1 and TRBJ2-4; D might be TRBD1 (6 bases). The germline V and J ends were trimmed by 1 base and 0 bases, with 13 bases remaining between them. Per germline, CDR1 MNHNS and CDR2 SASEGT. The CDR3 loop spans 17 amino acids.

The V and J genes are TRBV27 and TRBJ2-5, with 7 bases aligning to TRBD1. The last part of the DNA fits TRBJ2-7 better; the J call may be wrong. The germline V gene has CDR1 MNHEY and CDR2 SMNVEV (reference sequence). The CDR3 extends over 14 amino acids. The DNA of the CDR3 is TGTGCCAGCAGGACACCGGGACAGACCTACGAGCAGTACTTC. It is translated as CASRTPGQTYEQYF.

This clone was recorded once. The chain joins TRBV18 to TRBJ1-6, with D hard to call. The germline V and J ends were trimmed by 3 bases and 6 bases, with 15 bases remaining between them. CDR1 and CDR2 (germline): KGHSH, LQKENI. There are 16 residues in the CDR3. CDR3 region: CASSPGSGSANSPLHF. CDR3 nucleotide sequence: TGTGCCAGCTCACCTGGTTCGGGGTCCGCTAATTCACCCCTCCACTTT.

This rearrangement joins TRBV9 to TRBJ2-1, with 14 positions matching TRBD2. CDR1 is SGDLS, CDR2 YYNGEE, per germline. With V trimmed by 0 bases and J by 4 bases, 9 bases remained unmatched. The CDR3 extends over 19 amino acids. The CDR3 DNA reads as TGTGCCAGCAGCGTAGCGGGACTAGCGGGGGATCTCAATTACAATGAGCAGTTCTTC. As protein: CASSVAGLAGDLNYNEQFF.

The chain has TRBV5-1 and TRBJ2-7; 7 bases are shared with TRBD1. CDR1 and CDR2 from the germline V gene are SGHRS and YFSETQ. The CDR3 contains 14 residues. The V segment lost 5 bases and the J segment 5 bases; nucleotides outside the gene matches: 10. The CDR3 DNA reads TGCGCCAGCAGATGGACAGGCGGTTCGGACGAGCAGTACTTC. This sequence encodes CASRWTGGSDEQYF.

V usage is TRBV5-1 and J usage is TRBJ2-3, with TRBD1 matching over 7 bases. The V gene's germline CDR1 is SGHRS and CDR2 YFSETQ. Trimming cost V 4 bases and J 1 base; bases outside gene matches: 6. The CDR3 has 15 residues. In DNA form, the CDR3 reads TGCGCCAGCAGCCCGACAGGGATAGGCACAGATACGCAGTATTTT. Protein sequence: CASSPTGIGTDTQYF.

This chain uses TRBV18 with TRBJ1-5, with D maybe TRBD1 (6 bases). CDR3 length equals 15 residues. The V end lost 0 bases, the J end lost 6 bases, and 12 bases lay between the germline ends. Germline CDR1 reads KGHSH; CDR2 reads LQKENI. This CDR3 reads CASSPPSGGGQPQHF. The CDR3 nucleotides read TGTGCCAGCTCACCACCGAGCGGGGGCGGTCAGCCCCAGCATTTT.

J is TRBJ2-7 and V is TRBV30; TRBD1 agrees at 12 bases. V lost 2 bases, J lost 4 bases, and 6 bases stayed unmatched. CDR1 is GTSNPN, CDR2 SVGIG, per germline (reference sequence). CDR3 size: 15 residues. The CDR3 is CAWSSPGQGAYEQYF. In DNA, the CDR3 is TGTGCCTGGAGTTCTCCGGGACAGGGGGCGTACGAGCAGTACTTC. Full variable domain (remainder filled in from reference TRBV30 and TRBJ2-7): SQTIHQWPATLVQPVGSPLSLECTVEGTSNPNLYWYRQAAGRGLQLLFYSVGIGQISSEVPQNLSASRPQDRQFILSSKKLLLSDSGFYLCAWSSPGQGAYEQYFGPGTRLTVT.

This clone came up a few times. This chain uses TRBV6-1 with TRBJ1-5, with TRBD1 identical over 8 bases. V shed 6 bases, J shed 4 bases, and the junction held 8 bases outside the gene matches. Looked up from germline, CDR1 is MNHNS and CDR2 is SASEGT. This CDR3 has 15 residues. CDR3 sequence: CASRTTGGMNQPQHF. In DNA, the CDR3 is TGTGCCAGCAGGACTACAGGGGGAATGAATCAGCCCCAGCATTTT.

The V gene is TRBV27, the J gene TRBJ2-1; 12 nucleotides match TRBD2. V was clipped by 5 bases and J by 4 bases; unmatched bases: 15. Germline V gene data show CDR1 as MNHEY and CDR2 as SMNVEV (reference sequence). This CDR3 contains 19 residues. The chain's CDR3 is CASSPTFPTSGGTYNEQFF. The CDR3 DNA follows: TGTGCCAGCAGTCCCACCTTTCCCACTAGCGGGGGGACTTACAATGAGCAGTTCTTC.

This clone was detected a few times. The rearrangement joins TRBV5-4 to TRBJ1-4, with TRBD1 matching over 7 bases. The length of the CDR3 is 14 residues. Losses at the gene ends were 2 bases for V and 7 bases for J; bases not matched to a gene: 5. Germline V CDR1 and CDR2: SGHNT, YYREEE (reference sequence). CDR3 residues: CASSFDRAGEKLFF. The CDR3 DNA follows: TGTGCCAGCAGCTTCGACAGGGCGGGTGAAAAACTGTTTTTT.

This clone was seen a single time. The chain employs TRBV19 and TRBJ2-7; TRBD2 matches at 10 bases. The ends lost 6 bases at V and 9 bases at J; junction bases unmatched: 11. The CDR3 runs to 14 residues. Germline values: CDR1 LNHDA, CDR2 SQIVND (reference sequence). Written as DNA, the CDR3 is TGTGCCAGTAGATCGGCGGCTAGCGGGGGAATGCAGTACTTC. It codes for CASRSAASGGMQYF.

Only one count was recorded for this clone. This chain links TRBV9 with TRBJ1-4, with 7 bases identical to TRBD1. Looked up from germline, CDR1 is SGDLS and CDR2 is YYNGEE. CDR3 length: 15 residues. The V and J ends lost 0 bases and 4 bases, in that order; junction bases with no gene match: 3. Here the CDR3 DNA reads TGTGCCAGCAGCGTAGCGACAGGGAATAATGAAAAACTGTTTTTT. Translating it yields CASSVATGNNEKLFF.

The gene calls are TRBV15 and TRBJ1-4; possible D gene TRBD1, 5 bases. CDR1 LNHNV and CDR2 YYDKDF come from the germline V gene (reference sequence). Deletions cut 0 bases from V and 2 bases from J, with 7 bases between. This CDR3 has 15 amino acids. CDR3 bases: TGTGCCACCAGCAGAGACAGGGTGACTAATGAAAAACTGTTTTTT. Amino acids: CATSRDRVTNEKLFF. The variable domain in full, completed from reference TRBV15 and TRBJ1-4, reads DAMVIQNPRYQVTQFGKPVTLSCSQTLNHNVMYWYQQKSSQAPKLLFHYYDKDFNNEADTPDNFQSRRPNTSFCFLDIRSPGLGDTAMYLCATSRDRVTNEKLFFGSGTQLSVL.

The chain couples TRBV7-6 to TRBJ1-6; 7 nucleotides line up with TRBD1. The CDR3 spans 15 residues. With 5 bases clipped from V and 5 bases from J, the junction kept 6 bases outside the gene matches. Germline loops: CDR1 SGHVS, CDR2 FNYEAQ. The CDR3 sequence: CASSPRQGNNSPLHF. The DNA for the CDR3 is TGTGCCAGCAGCCCACGACAGGGTAATAATTCACCCCTCCACTTT. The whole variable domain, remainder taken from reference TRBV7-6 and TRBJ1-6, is GAGVSQSPRYKVTKRGQDVALRCDPISGHVSLYWYRQALGQGPEFLTYFNYEAQQDKSGLPNDRFSAERPEGSISTLTIQRTEQRDSAMYRCASSPRQGNNSPLHFGNGTRLTVT.

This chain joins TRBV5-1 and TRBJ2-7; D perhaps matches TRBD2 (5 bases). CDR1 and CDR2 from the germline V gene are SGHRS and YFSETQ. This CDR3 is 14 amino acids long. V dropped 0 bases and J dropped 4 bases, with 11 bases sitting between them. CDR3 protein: CASSLELAGYEQYF. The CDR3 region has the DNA TGCGCCAGCAGCTTGGAGCTAGCCGGGTACGAGCAGTACTTC.